Listed below are T cell receptor gamma chains from one sample, sequenced in a study of gamma-delta T cells after stem cell transplantation. With CATT, TCRdb re-called clones from the RT-PCR reads. The repertoire holds about 690 gamma-chain clones, 9.5% to 13% seen once, with 35% to 40% in the top ten. Sequencing input: gamma-delta T cells. These receptor sequences come from a human donor. It is not recorded whose cells these are; they may come from a transplant donor. The CDR3 runs from the conserved cysteine through the conserved F or W. Clone size appears in some rows only: once, few, many, or a class for an expanded clone.

TRGV9,TRGJP,NA,TGTGCCTTGTGGGCTCTTACAGAGTTGGGCAAAAAAATCAAGGTATTT,CALWALTELGKKIKVF
TRGV9,TRGJP,large,TGTGCCTTGTGGGAGGTGCAAAGTGAAGAGTTGGGCAAAAAAATCAAGGTATTT,CALWEVQSEELGKKIKVF
TRGV9,TRGJP,few,TGTGCCTTGTGGGAGGTGCAACCCCCGCAAGAGTTGGGCAAAAAAATCAAGGTATTT,CALWEVQPPQELGKKIKVF
TRGV9,TRGJP,NA,TGTGCCTTGTGGGAGGTGTGGGAGTTGGGCAAAAAAATCAAGGTATTT,CALWEVWELGKKIKVF
TRGV9,TRGJ1/TRGJ2,few,TGTGCCTTGTGGGACATCCCCACATTAAATTATAAGAAACTCTTT,CALWDIPTLNYKKLF
TRGV2,TRGJ1/TRGJ2,medium-sized,TGTGCCACCTGGGACGGGCCTCACCCTAATTATTATAAGAAACTCTTT,CATWDGPHPNYYKKLF
TRGV9,TRGJP,few,TGTGCCTTGTGGGAGGTACGGGGGTTGGGCAAAAAAATCAAGGTATTT,CALWEVRGLGKKIKVF
TRGV9,TRGJP,NA,TGTGCCTTGTGGGAGGTTTTAAAGTTGGGCAAAAAAATCAAGGTATTT,CALWEVLKLGKKIKVF
TRGV9,TRGJ1/TRGJ2,NA,TGTGCCTTGTGGGATGCAGCGAATTATTATAAGAAACTCTTT,CALWDAANYYKKLF
TRGV9,TRGJP,NA,TGTGCCTTGTGGGACCCTCAAGAGTTGGGCAAAAAAATCAAGGTATTT,CALWDPQELGKKIKVF
TRGV9,TRGJP,NA,TGTGCCTTGTGGGAGGTGCATCGCGGGTCGATGGGCAAAAAAATCAAGGTATTT,CALWEVHRGSMGKKIKVF
TRGV9,TRGJP,NA,TGTGCCTTGTGGGAGAGGCCGGGGGAGTTGGGCAAAAAAATCAAGGTATTT,CALWERPGELGKKIKVF
TRGV9,TRGJP,few,TGTGCCTTGTGGGAGGTTCTGAAGTTGGGCAAAAAAATCAAGGTATTT,CALWEVLKLGKKIKVF